This T cell receptor (beta chain) derives from a study of T cell responses to AZD1222 COVID-19 vaccine. Study findings and constraints: Close to half of all spike-specific TCRs reportedly target regions of the variants that are unmutated.

Remarks on this clone: Its matching antigen is unknown.

Libraries were prepared by immunoSEQ multiplex PCR; TCRdb keeps only in-frame clonotypes and omits some of them. The repertoire has 90,000 to 150,000 clones, approximately 86% of them found once; the top ten carry roughly 2.3%. CDR3 length: 17 residues. V was clipped by 1 base and J by 2 bases; unmatched bases: 8. In germline, CDR1 is LNHDA, CDR2 SQIVND (reference sequence). The clonotype was recovered from an adult in good health. This specimen was peripheral blood, taken on day 0 of AZD1222 vaccination. The chain recombines TRBV19 with TRBJ2-7, with 10 bases that match TRBD1. CDR3 in DNA: TGTGCCAGTAGTATAGCTCTCGGGACAGGGGTACCCTACGAGCAGTACTTC. Amino acids: CASSIALGTGVPYEQYF.